These 18 T cell receptor beta chains came from one sample sequenced in a study of naive and memory T cell subsets. Both TRBC1 and TRBC2 were covered by a beta constant-region primer of two equimolar oligonucleotides. TCRdb passed the UMI-ligation and nested PCR reads through MiXCR, listing each CDR3 protein once. The sample lists about 150,000 distinct CDR3 sequences, approximately 15% occurring once. Sequencing input: naive CD4+ T cells from blood. The origin of the receptors is a human donor in good health.

V usage is TRBV25-1 and J usage is TRBJ2-7, with 8 bases fitting TRBD1. Germline CDR1 reads MGHDK; CDR2 reads SYGVNS. CDR3 length equals 15 residues. Trimming at V came to 3 bases and at J to 5 bases, leaving 9 bases not matched to a gene. The CDR3 here is CASSDSGTGDHEQYF. CDR3 in DNA: TGTGCCAGCAGTGATTCCGGGACAGGAGACCACGAGCAGTACTTC.

This clonotype came up many times. The chain has TRBV12-3 or TRBV12-4 and TRBJ1-5; D unclear. This CDR3 has 15 amino acids. Trimming stripped 4 bases from V and 4 bases from J, with 14 bases between. Written as DNA, the CDR3 is TGTGCCAGCAGTTCAGGTGGGAGAAAAAATCAGCCCCAGCATTTT. This translates into CASSSGGRKNQPQHF.

The chain uses TRBV6-5 and TRBJ2-5; 7 nucleotides match TRBD1. V was clipped by 4 bases and J by 2 bases; unmatched bases: 7. Germline CDR1 and CDR2: MNHEY and SVGAGI. The CDR3 totals 15 residues. CDR3 in DNA: TGTGCCAGCAGTTCTGTGGACAGGCGACAAGAGACCCAGTACTTC. Its translation: CASSSVDRRQETQYF.

This clonotype was observed a few times. The J gene is TRBJ2-5, the V gene TRBV29-1; a possible D gene is TRBD2 (6 bases). Germline values: CDR1 SQVTM, CDR2 ANQGSEA. The CDR3 is 13 residues long. V lost 7 bases, J lost 3 bases, and 15 bases lay in between. CDR3 sequence: CSGSTSGKETQYF. For the CDR3, the DNA is TGCAGCGGCTCGACTAGTGGGAAAGAGACCCAGTACTTC. Full variable domain (missing parts from reference TRBV29-1 and TRBJ2-5): SAVISQKPSRDICQRGTSLTIQCQVDSQVTMMFWYRQQPGQSLTLIATANQGSEATYESGFVIDKFPISRPNLTFSTLTVSNMSPEDSSIYLCSGSTSGKETQYFGPGTRLLVL.

This clonotype was counted between two and nine times. V is TRBV20-1 and J is TRBJ2-1, with TRBD2 matching 14 bases. The germline V gene has CDR1 DFQATT and CDR2 SNEGSKA (reference sequence). V shed 0 bases and J 5 bases; nucleotides not matched to a gene: 9. The CDR3 is 18 residues long. The CDR3 here is CSAREWGLAGVPDNEQFF. The CDR3 region has the DNA TGCAGTGCTAGAGAGTGGGGACTAGCGGGAGTTCCCGACAATGAGCAGTTCTTC.

The chain has TRBV3-1 and TRBJ2-3; a possible D gene is TRBD1 (6 bases). Per the germline V gene, CDR1 is LGHDT and CDR2 is YNNKEL (reference sequence). CDR3 length: 16 residues. Deletions cut 4 bases from V and 2 bases from J, with 16 bases between. CDR3 residues: CASSPYMGASTDTQYF. CDR3 DNA sequence: TGTGCCAGCAGCCCTTACATGGGGGCCTCCACAGATACGCAGTATTTT.

This clonotype was seen a few times. The J gene is TRBJ1-6, the V gene TRBV10-3; D perhaps matches TRBD1 (5 bases). The CDR3 is 16 residues long. V was shortened by 6 bases and J by 0 bases, with 12 bases between the two germline ends. Germline CDR1 reads ENHRY; CDR2 reads SYGVKD. The CDR3 protein is CAIRRTGSSYNSPLHF. CDR3 nucleotide sequence: TGTGCCATCAGACGAACAGGAAGCTCCTATAATTCACCCCTCCACTTT.

This clonotype was recorded a few times. DNA for the CDR3: TGTGCCAGCAGTATATCCGGGACACCCCGAGGGTACGAGCAGTACTTC. As protein: CASSISGTPRGYEQYF. The J gene is TRBJ2-7, the V gene TRBV6-6; D perhaps matches TRBD1 (6 bases). This CDR3 is built from 16 residues. Germline assignment: CDR1 MNHNY and CDR2 SVGAGI (reference sequence). Trimming pared 5 bases from V and 4 bases from J, leaving 21 bases between.

The chain links TRBV3-1 to TRBJ1-5, with 9 bases lining up with TRBD1. Trimming at V came to 6 bases and at J to 6 bases, leaving 6 bases not matched to a gene. The CDR3 covers 14 residues. Germline assignment: CDR1 LGHDT and CDR2 YNNKEL (reference sequence). The CDR3: CASSSGTGSQPQHF. DNA for the CDR3: TGTGCCAGCAGTTCCGGGACAGGGTCTCAGCCCCAGCATTTT.

This clonotype has just a few counts. The CDR3 loop is CSVGGLAGTSYNEQFF. CDR3 nucleotide sequence: TGCAGCGTGGGGGGACTAGCGGGGACCTCCTACAATGAGCAGTTCTTC. The genes are TRBV29-1 and TRBJ2-1; 13 bases match TRBD2. The CDR3 consists of 16 residues. V trimming: 6 bases; J trimming: 0 bases; junction bases outside the gene matches: 5. CDR1 and CDR2 from the germline V gene are SQVTM and ANQGSEA.

This chain connects TRBV20-1 to TRBJ2-1; no clear D gene. CDR1 and CDR2 (germline): DFQATT, SNEGSKA (reference sequence). V lost 3 bases and J lost 0, with 15 bases in between. CDR3 size: 16 residues. The CDR3 DNA sequence: TGCAGTGCTAGGGGATTTGTCGCCCGCTCCTACAATGAGCAGTTCTTC. Amino acids: CSARGFVARSYNEQFF.

The rearrangement joins TRBV5-4 to TRBJ2-1; 10 bases fit TRBD2. V gave up 3 bases and J gave up 10 bases; unmatched junction bases: 13. Germline V lookup: CDR1 SGHNT, CDR2 YYREEE (reference sequence). The CDR3 sequence is 16 residues long. CDR3 sequence: CASSSWLSLAGEEQFF. In DNA, the CDR3 is TGTGCCAGCAGCTCCTGGCTGTCCCTAGCGGGAGAGGAGCAGTTCTTC. Complete variable domain (other parts from reference TRBV5-4 and TRBJ2-1): ETGVTQSPTHLIKTRGQQVTLRCSSQSGHNTVSWYQQALGQGPQFIFQYYREEENGRGNFPPRFSGLQFPNYSSELNVNALELDDSALYLCASSSWLSLAGEEQFFGPGTRLTVL.

With respect to this clonotype: An end of the junction does not agree with germline; a read error may underlie this. The rearrangement links TRBV11-2 to TRBJ2-5; maybe TRBD2 (6 bases). The CDR3 extends over 15 amino acids. Germline-derived CDR1 and CDR2 are SGHAT and FQNNGV. The CDR3 DNA reads as TGTGCCAGCAGCTTAGGTTCTAGCGTCCAAGAGATCCAGTACTTC. This gives the protein CASSLGSSVQEIQYF.

This clonotype was found many times. This chain connects TRBV6-4 to TRBJ2-2; 7 bases align to TRBD2. V gave up 5 bases and J gave up 4 bases; unmatched junction bases: 13. This CDR3 has 17 residues. Germline assignment: CDR1 MRHNA and CDR2 SNTAGT. The CDR3 DNA is TGTGCCAGCAGTCCAAAAAACTGGACTAGGAGCACCGGGGAGCTGTTTTTT. Translation gives CASSPKNWTRSTGELFF.

In this sample, this clonotype turned up a few times. The genes are TRBV18 and TRBJ2-2; either TRBD1 or TRBD2 may supply D (5 bases each). This CDR3 is built from 16 residues. Germline CDR1 and CDR2: KGHSH and LQKENI. V shed 6 bases and J shed 1 base, with 15 bases lying between them. The CDR3 protein is CASSQTGTQNTGELFF. Written as DNA, the CDR3 is TGTGCCAGCTCGCAAACCGGGACCCAGAACACCGGGGAGCTGTTTTTT.

In this sample, this clonotype turned up a few times. Sequence at one end of the junction differs from germline and may be a read error. The chain recombines TRBV11-3 with TRBJ2-2; D is possibly TRBD2 (5 bases). Germline CDR1 SGHNT, CDR2 YENEEA. The CDR3 extends over 13 amino acids. In DNA form, the CDR3 reads TGTGCCAGCAGCTTAATAGCTGGTCAAGCGGCCGTTTTT. Its translation: CASSLIAGQAAVF.

This clonotype showed up just a few times. This sequence joins TRBV20-1 and TRBJ2-6; 10 bases are shared with TRBD1. V trimming: 5 bases; J trimming: 2 bases; junction bases outside the gene matches: 0. This CDR3 spans 14 amino acids. Germline CDR1 and CDR2: DFQATT and SNEGSKA (reference sequence). The DNA for the CDR3 is TGCAGTGCTGGGACAGGGGCTGGGGCCAACGTCCTGACTTTC. It translates to CSAGTGAGANVLTF.

The rearrangement joins TRBV29-1 to TRBJ1-1; D call uncertain. Trimming left V 1 base short and J 5 bases short, with 11 bases between. The germline CDR1 and CDR2 sequences are SQVTM and ANQGSEA. This CDR3 is built from 13 residues. The CDR3 here is CSVEGEGGTEAFF. For the CDR3, the DNA is TGCAGCGTTGAAGGTGAGGGAGGTACTGAAGCTTTCTTT.